These 30 T cell receptor beta chains originate from one sample sequenced in a study of blood T cell repertoires in COVID-19. The table came from immunoSEQ multiplex PCR; TCRdb's copy has only in-frame clones and leaves some out. Of 370,000 or so clones listed, 81% are singletons. What was sequenced was peripheral blood. The receptors derive from a human donor with acute or convalescent COVID-19. The donor label of this sample is uncertain.

The chain couples TRBV28 to TRBJ1-2; 8 bases are shared with TRBD1. The CDR3 runs 13 residues. The V gene's germline CDR1 is MDHEN and CDR2 SYDVKM. Trimming took 6 bases from V and 4 from J; bases not matched to a gene: 4. The DNA of the CDR3 is TGTGCCAGCAGCACAGGGGGGAGCTATGGCTACACCTTC. It translates to CASSTGGSYGYTF.

The chain is built from TRBV18 and TRBJ1-6, with 9 bases that match TRBD1. The CDR3 is made up of 15 amino acids. J lost 7 bases, V lost 6 bases, and 7 bases had no gene match. The germline V gene encodes CDR1 KGHSH and CDR2 LQKENI. CDR3 sequence (DNA): TGTGCCAGCTCGCCCAGTGACAGGGGGAATTCACCCCTCCACTTT. Its translation: CASSPSDRGNSPLHF.

The chain uses TRBV9 and TRBJ2-2, with D possibly matching TRBD2 (6 bases). The germline V gene encodes CDR1 SGDLS and CDR2 YYNGEE. The CDR3 is 14 amino acids. Trimming took 0 bases from V and 5 from J, leaving 8 bases between them. The chain's CDR3 is CASSVAGATGELFF. The CDR3 region has the DNA TGTGCCAGCAGCGTAGCGGGAGCTACCGGGGAGCTGTTTTTT.

This sequence joins TRBV5-1 and TRBJ1-2, with D hard to call. Germline CDR1 is SGHRS and CDR2 is YFSETQ. The V gene lost 5 bases and the J gene lost 2 bases, with 13 bases spanning the gap. CDR3 length: 14 amino acids. CDR3 nucleotide sequence: TGCGCCAGCAGATCCGGACTGCAGAACTATGGCTACACCTTC. It codes for CASRSGLQNYGYTF.

This chain links TRBV19 with TRBJ1-1, with D possibly matching TRBD1 (5 bases). Germline V lookup: CDR1 LNHDA, CDR2 SQIVND (reference sequence). The CDR3 sequence is 14 residues long. V gave up 8 bases and J gave up 4 bases, with 17 bases separating them. Here the CDR3 DNA reads TGTGCCAGTCGGACAAGGCCACTGACCACTGAAGCTTTCTTT. Protein: CASRTRPLTTEAFF.

V and J are TRBV5-5 and TRBJ1-4, with D perhaps TRBD1 (5 bases). V lost 2 bases and J 3 bases, leaving 17 bases between the germline ends. Germline V CDR1 and CDR2: SGHKS, YYEKEE (reference sequence). CDR3 length: 17 residues. The CDR3 region is CASSFETSGRANEKLFF. Written as DNA, the CDR3 is TGTGCCAGCAGCTTCGAAACGTCAGGGAGGGCTAATGAAAAACTGTTTTTT.

V gene TRBV6-5 combines with J gene TRBJ2-5, with D maybe TRBD2 (6 bases). CDR1 is MNHEY, CDR2 SVGAGI, per germline. V was clipped by 10 bases and J by 5 bases, with 14 bases between them. The CDR3 is 12 residues long. CDR3 sequence: CATTPGGETQYF. CDR3 sequence (DNA): TGTGCCACCACCCCAGGAGGGGAGACCCAGTACTTC.

The chain carries TRBV27 and TRBJ1-1, with TRBD1 matching over 9 bases. V lost 6 bases, J lost 4 bases, and 6 bases stayed unmatched. Germline CDR1 MNHEY, CDR2 SMNVEV (reference sequence). This CDR3 contains 14 residues. CDR3 nucleotide sequence: TGTGCCAGCAGAGTACAGGGGGCCGTCACTGAAGCTTTCTTT. Protein sequence: CASRVQGAVTEAFF.

The chain is built from TRBV5-4 and TRBJ2-2; unclear D gene. Germline loops: CDR1 SGHNT, CDR2 YYREEE (reference sequence). The length of the CDR3 is 14 residues. Trimming cost V 0 bases and J 2 bases, with 5 bases left between them. CDR3 nucleotide sequence: TGTGCCAGCAGCTTGGAACTAAACACCGGGGAGCTGTTTTTT. Amino acids: CASSLELNTGELFF.

The genes are TRBV6-5 and TRBJ1-6; maybe TRBD1 (6 bases). The ends were cut back, 2 bases at V and 4 bases at J, with 9 bases in the middle. Germline assignment: CDR1 MNHEY and CDR2 SVGAGI. CDR3 length: 15 amino acids. The CDR3 DNA follows: TGTGCCAGCAGTTACGTCGGACAGTATAATTCACCCCTCCACTTT. Its protein is CASSYVGQYNSPLHF.

This clone was counted between two and nine times. The rearrangement joins TRBV7-2 to TRBJ2-1; 12 nucleotides line up with TRBD1. Trimming at V came to 6 bases and at J to 10 bases, leaving 4 bases not matched to a gene. The CDR3 is 13 residues long. CDR1 and CDR2 (germline): SGHTA, FQGNSA. The CDR3 reads CASSWDRGREQFF. The CDR3 region has the DNA TGTGCCAGCAGTTGGGACAGGGGGCGAGAGCAGTTCTTC. Full variable domain (missing parts from reference TRBV7-2 and TRBJ2-1): GAGVSQSPSNKVTEKGKDVELRCDPISGHTALYWYRQSLGQGLEFLIYFQGNSAPDKSGLPSDRFSAERTGGSVSTLTIQRTQQEDSAVYLCASSWDRGREQFFGPGTRLTVL.

A remark on this clone: Distinct nucleotide sequences in the sample also encode this CDR3. The V call is TRBV11-2, the J call TRBJ1-4, with 10 bases identical to TRBD1. The CDR3 is 16 amino acids. The junction had 5 bases not matched to a gene; V was cut back by 4 bases and J by 3 bases. CDR1 is SGHAT and CDR2 is FQNNGV in the germline V gene. CDR3 sequence (DNA): TGTGCCAGCAGCTCAAGACAGGGGGCTTCTAATGAAAAACTGTTTTTT. Its translation is CASSSRQGASNEKLFF.

The chain joins TRBV9 to TRBJ1-2, with TRBD1 as a possible D gene (5 bases). The germline CDR1 and CDR2 sequences are SGDLS and YYNGEE. Trimming left V 0 bases short and J 11 bases short, with 17 bases between. The CDR3 length is 14 residues. CDR3 nucleotide sequence: TGTGCCAGCAGCGTAGCGCAGGGCCACCCCCGTTACACCTTC. Its translation: CASSVAQGHPRYTF.

In this sample, this clone turned up once. V is TRBV11-3 and J is TRBJ1-1, with D unclear. The CDR3 is made up of 13 amino acids. The ends were cut back, 1 base at V and 1 base at J, with 4 bases in the middle. Germline CDR1 is SGHNT and CDR2 is YENEEA. CDR3 bases: TGTGCCAGCAGCTTAGCTCGGAACACTGAAGCTTTCTTT. Protein product: CASSLARNTEAFF. Full variable domain (missing parts from reference TRBV11-3 and TRBJ1-1): EAGVVQSPRYKIIEKKQPVAFWCNPISGHNTLYWYLQNLGQGPELLIRYENEEAVDDSQLPKDRFSAERLKGVDSTLKIQPAELGDSAVYLCASSLARNTEAFFGQGTRLTVV.

Within the sample, this clone is medium-sized. The chain has TRBV7-8 and TRBJ1-2, with a weak D call TRBD1 (6 bases). Deletions cut 5 bases from V and 2 bases from J, with 21 bases between. CDR1 is SGHVS, CDR2 FQNEAQ, per germline. This CDR3 has 17 amino acids. The CDR3 loop is CASSTGGGQTLNYGYTF. As DNA, the CDR3 is TGTGCCAGCAGCACGGGGGGAGGACAGACCTTAAACTATGGCTACACCTTC.

This sequence joins TRBV11-2 and TRBJ2-3; 7 bases map to TRBD2. J gave up 4 bases and V 5 bases, and 15 bases lay outside the gene matches. Germline values: CDR1 SGHAT, CDR2 FQNNGV. The CDR3 has 17 amino acids. The CDR3 bases are TGTGCCAGCAGCAACCCTGGGGGGGAGGTTTACGCAGATACGCAGTATTTT. This sequence encodes CASSNPGGEVYADTQYF.

The rearrangement uses TRBV30 and TRBJ2-5; 11 nucleotides align to TRBD1. V gave up 2 bases and J gave up 5 bases; unmatched junction bases: 7. The CDR3 is 15 amino acids. The V gene's germline CDR1 is GTSNPN and CDR2 SVGIG (reference sequence). CDR3 residues: CAWSFGQGASETQYF. CDR3 sequence (DNA): TGTGCCTGGAGTTTCGGACAGGGGGCGAGTGAGACCCAGTACTTC.

The chain links TRBV9 to TRBJ2-1; 13 bases match TRBD2. The V and J ends lost 4 bases and 4 bases, in that order; junction bases with no gene match: 8. Germline loops: CDR1 SGDLS, CDR2 YYNGEE. The CDR3 has 17 amino acids. CDR3 residues: CASSSRTSGRGYNEQFF. CDR3 nucleotides: TGTGCCAGCAGCTCCCGGACTAGCGGGAGAGGGTACAATGAGCAGTTCTTC.

The gene calls are TRBV7-2 and TRBJ2-1, with 13 bases lining up with TRBD2. The germline V gene encodes CDR1 SGHTA and CDR2 FQGNSA. V gave up 6 bases and J gave up 0 bases; unmatched junction bases: 5. The CDR3 runs to 17 residues. The CDR3 sequence: CASRRTSGGSSYNEQFF. CDR3 in DNA: TGTGCCAGCAGGCGGACTAGCGGGGGAAGCTCCTACAATGAGCAGTTCTTC.

The chain couples TRBV12-3 or TRBV12-4 to TRBJ1-1, with unresolved D. CDR3 size: 11 residues. Trimming pared 6 bases from V and 5 bases from J, leaving 7 bases between. The CDR3 sequence is CASRAATEAFF. Here the CDR3 DNA reads TGTGCCAGCAGGGCCGCTACTGAAGCTTTCTTT.

This rearrangement joins TRBV4-1 to TRBJ2-1; 7 nucleotides match TRBD2. CDR3 length: 16 residues. Germline V lookup: CDR1 MGHRA, CDR2 YSYEKL. Germline trimming cut 1 base from V and 2 bases from J; bases unmatched to any gene: 5. The chain's CDR3 is CASSQGLADTYNEQFF. The CDR3 DNA reads as TGCGCCAGCAGCCAAGGCCTAGCGGATACCTACAATGAGCAGTTCTTC.

The chain is built from TRBV27 and TRBJ1-5; 8 nucleotides line up with TRBD1. Unmatched junction bases numbered 8, after V lost 6 bases and J lost 7 bases. The germline V gene encodes CDR1 MNHEY and CDR2 SMNVEV (reference sequence). This CDR3 is 14 amino acids long. This chain's CDR3 is CASRQNRGLQPQHF. Here the CDR3 DNA reads TGTGCCAGCAGACAGAACAGGGGGTTGCAGCCCCAGCATTTT.

This clone appeared a few times. The chain is built from TRBV3-1 (or the pseudogene TRBV3-2) and TRBJ1-2; TRBD1 agrees at 8 bases. Losses at the gene ends were 3 bases for V and 4 bases for J; bases not matched to a gene: 7. The CDR3 is 15 amino acids. Germline CDR1 is LGHDT and CDR2 is YNNKEL (reference sequence). As DNA, the CDR3 is TGTGCCAGCAGCCACCAGACAGGGGTGAGCTATGGCTACACCTTC. Translating it yields CASSHQTGVSYGYTF.

V gene TRBV27 combines with J gene TRBJ1-5; 7 nucleotides align to TRBD1. In germline, CDR1 is MNHEY, CDR2 SMNVEV (reference sequence). The CDR3 extends over 16 amino acids. V was clipped by 6 bases and J by 6 bases; unmatched bases: 14. The CDR3 DNA sequence: TGTGCCAGCAGCCTTTTTTCGACAGGGTTCGGTCAGCCCCAGCATTTT. Its translation: CASSLFSTGFGQPQHF.

DNA for the CDR3: TGTGCCAGCAATCACCGGACAGGGGGATATAGCAATCAGCCCCAGCATTTT. It translates to CASNHRTGGYSNQPQHF. The V gene is TRBV27, the J gene TRBJ1-5; 10 nucleotides align to TRBD1. The CDR3 sequence is 17 residues long. V was pared by 7 bases and J by 0 bases, with 9 bases of the junction left unmatched. CDR1 is MNHEY and CDR2 is SMNVEV in the germline V gene (reference sequence).

This chain links TRBV3-1 (or the pseudogene TRBV3-2) with TRBJ2-6; TRBD2 might be the D (6 bases). V lost 4 bases to trimming and J lost 0 bases, with 13 bases between them. CDR1 and CDR2 (germline): LGHDT, YNNKEL (reference sequence). The CDR3 covers 17 residues. The DNA for the CDR3 is TGTGCCAGCAGCCCGGGACTCTTCGCCTCTGGGGCCAACGTCCTGACTTTC. Its translation is CASSPGLFASGANVLTF.

V usage is TRBV5-1 and J usage is TRBJ1-1; D is possibly TRBD1 (6 bases). There are 15 residues in the CDR3. V was cut by 4 bases and J by 1 base, with 14 bases left in between. Per germline, CDR1 SGHRS and CDR2 YFSETQ. This CDR3 reads CASSKNQGPNTEAFF. CDR3 coding DNA: TGCGCCAGCAGCAAGAACCAGGGGCCGAACACTGAAGCTTTCTTT.

The chain uses TRBV29-1 and TRBJ1-4, with D perhaps TRBD1 (6 bases). CDR1 is SQVTM and CDR2 is ANQGSEA in the germline V gene. Trimming cost V 5 bases and J 6 bases, with 13 bases left between them. This CDR3 is built from 13 residues. As DNA, the CDR3 is TGCAGCGTTTCCGGCAGGGGTGATGAAAAACTGTTTTTT. Translation: CSVSGRGDEKLFF.

The chain links TRBV9 to TRBJ2-7; the match to TRBD2 covers 8 bases. The junction had 5 bases not matched to a gene; V was cut back by 2 bases and J by 4 bases. CDR3 length equals 14 residues. Germline CDR1 reads SGDLS; CDR2 reads YYNGEE. In DNA, the CDR3 is TGTGCCAGCAGCGTGGCTAGCGGGCCATACGAGCAGTACTTC. Its translation: CASSVASGPYEQYF.

This chain uses TRBV20-1 with TRBJ1-3, with D unresolved. The length of the CDR3 is 11 residues. CDR1 DFQATT and CDR2 SNEGSKA come from the germline V gene (reference sequence). The CDR3 region has the DNA TGCCTGGCAGACTCTGGAAACACCATATATTTT. It codes for CLADSGNTIYF.